A single sample gave rise to the 11 T cell receptor beta chains below, sequenced in a study of T cells in Graves' hyperthyroidism and ophthalmopathy. RNA transcripts served as the template for amplifying TCR beta CDR3 regions. The TCR CDR3 first-round RT-PCR relied on the HTBI primer set. In TCRdb, the multiplex PCR reads were re-called with MiXCR into one record per CDR3 protein. The data contain about 350,000 distinct CDR3 sequences, roughly 20% of them singletons. Specimen: blood. These receptors were taken from a woman in her 40s with Graves' ophthalmopathy.

The sample holds many counts of this clonotype. The V and J genes are TRBV29-1 and TRBJ1-2, with a tentative D call TRBD1 (6 bases). The CDR3 loop spans 15 amino acids. V lost 0 bases and J 4 bases, leaving 15 bases between the germline ends. CDR1 SQVTM and CDR2 ANQGSEA come from the germline V gene. CDR3 coding DNA: TGCAGCGTTGAAGAGGAGACAGGTTCCAGCTATGGCTACACCTTC. This codes for CSVEEETGSSYGYTF.

This clonotype showed up many times. V is TRBV6-5 and J is TRBJ1-5; D is unresolved. The germline V and J ends were trimmed by 3 bases and 3 bases, with 9 bases remaining between them. The CDR3 spans 14 residues. Per the germline V gene, CDR1 is MNHEY and CDR2 is SVGAGI. CDR3 residues: CASSYRGTNQPQHF. CDR3 coding DNA: TGTGCCAGCAGTTATCGGGGTACCAATCAGCCCCAGCATTTT.

Points on this clonotype: This sequence may be a read error, since a much larger clone differs from it by one base. The V gene is TRBV5-1, the J gene TRBJ2-3; D may be TRBD1 (6 bases). This CDR3 is 15 amino acids long. In germline, CDR1 is SGHRS, CDR2 YFSETQ. CDR3 DNA: TGCACCAGCAGCTCGGGACATCAGATCACAGATACGCAGTATTTT. Its protein is CTSSSGHQITDTQYF.

The chain joins TRBV28 to TRBJ2-7; 8 bases fit TRBD2. Germline lookup yields CDR1 MDHEN and CDR2 SYDVKM. The CDR3 is made up of 13 amino acids. Trimming took 7 bases from V and 6 from J; bases not matched to a gene: 8. CDR3 amino acids: CASKQRERLEQYF. The CDR3 DNA reads as TGTGCCAGCAAACAGCGGGAGAGGCTCGAGCAGTACTTC. The full variable domain, completed using reference TRBV28 and TRBJ2-7, is DVKVTQSSRYLVKRTGEKVFLECVQDMDHENMFWYRQDPGLGLRLIYFSYDVKMKEKGDIPEGYSVSREKKERFSLILESASTNQTSMYLCASKQRERLEQYFGPGTRLTVT.

Concerning this clonotype itself: A read error may explain this, as a much larger clone is one base away. The V and J genes are TRBV30 and TRBJ2-4; D is uncertain. The CDR3 loop spans 13 amino acids. CDR1 is GTSNPN, CDR2 SVGIG, per germline (reference sequence). The CDR3 reads CAWSGSGENLQYF. The DNA for the CDR3 is TGTGCCTGGAGTGGGAGTGGCGAAAACCTTCAGTACTTC.

The genes are TRBV6-1 and TRBJ1-2; D possibly corresponds to TRBD1 (5 bases). With 3 bases removed from V and 6 bases from J, the gap between germline ends came to 11 bases. CDR1 and CDR2 (germline): MNHNS, SASEGT. The CDR3 length is 13 residues. This chain's CDR3 is CASSEGQLDGYTF. DNA of the CDR3: TGTGCCAGCAGTGAGGGGCAATTGGATGGCTACACCTTC.

Many counts were recorded for this clonotype. V gene TRBV6-1 combines with J gene TRBJ1-1; no clear D gene. CDR1 is MNHNS, CDR2 SASEGT, per germline. Trimming cost V 7 bases and J 0 bases, with 6 bases left between them. CDR3 length: 12 amino acids. The CDR3 loop is CASTRVNTEAFF. The CDR3 DNA sequence: TGTGCCAGCACCCGAGTGAACACTGAAGCTTTCTTT.

Many counts were recorded for this clonotype. The chain uses TRBV20-1 and TRBJ2-5, with 10 nucleotides matching TRBD2. This CDR3 is 14 amino acids long. Germline loops: CDR1 DFQATT, CDR2 SNEGSKA (reference sequence). With V trimmed by 4 bases and J by 5 bases, 7 bases remained unmatched. In DNA form, the CDR3 reads TGCAGTGCTACCCTTAGCGGGAGGTTTGAGACCCAGTACTTC. Translating gives CSATLSGRFETQYF.

Of note for this clonotype: A read error is possible here, since a much larger clone lies one base away. V usage is TRBV6-5 and J usage is TRBJ2-5, with D possibly matching TRBD2 (7 bases). V was trimmed by 0 bases and J by 2 bases, leaving 16 bases between them. CDR3 length equals 17 residues. CDR1 and CDR2 (germline): MNHEY, SVGAGI. CDR3 bases: TGTGCCAGCAGTTACTCGAGGGGGGGAAGGGGGCAAGAGACCCAGTACTTC. Translated: CASSYSRGGRGQETQYF.

There are many counts of this clonotype. This rearrangement joins TRBV20-1 to TRBJ2-7; 9 bases are a match to TRBD2. CDR1 DFQATT and CDR2 SNEGSKA come from the germline V gene (reference sequence). This CDR3 region has 15 residues. V was clipped by 6 bases and J by 0 bases; unmatched bases: 9. CDR3 region: CSAYPTSGSSYEQYF. DNA of the CDR3: TGCAGTGCCTATCCGACTAGCGGAAGCTCCTACGAGCAGTACTTC.

This clonotype was detected ten times or more. J is TRBJ2-5 and V is TRBV12-3 or TRBV12-4; D is possibly TRBD2 (6 bases). V dropped 8 bases and J dropped 2 bases, with 12 bases sitting between them. This CDR3 is built from 13 residues. In DNA, the CDR3 is TGTGCCAGCGGTGGAGGGAGTCAAGAGACCCAGTACTTC. Translated: CASGGGSQETQYF.